This T cell receptor (beta chain) was found in a study of technical replicates of blood from a few donors. This CDR3 contains 13 residues. Germline CDR1 reads SGHKS; CDR2 reads YYEKEE (reference sequence). V was cut by 6 bases and J by 2 bases, with 12 bases left in between. The table came from immunoSEQ multiplex PCR; TCRdb's copy has only in-frame clones and leaves some out. The sample holds roughly 70,000 clones, 92% seen once. Input material: T cells isolated from PBMCs. This chain joins TRBV5-5 and TRBJ2-7; tentative D call: TRBD2 (6 bases). The origin of this receptor is a human donor in good health. The CDR3 region is CASTVRETYEQYF. Written as DNA, the CDR3 is TGTGCCAGCACCGTCCGGGAGACCTACGAGCAGTACTTC.